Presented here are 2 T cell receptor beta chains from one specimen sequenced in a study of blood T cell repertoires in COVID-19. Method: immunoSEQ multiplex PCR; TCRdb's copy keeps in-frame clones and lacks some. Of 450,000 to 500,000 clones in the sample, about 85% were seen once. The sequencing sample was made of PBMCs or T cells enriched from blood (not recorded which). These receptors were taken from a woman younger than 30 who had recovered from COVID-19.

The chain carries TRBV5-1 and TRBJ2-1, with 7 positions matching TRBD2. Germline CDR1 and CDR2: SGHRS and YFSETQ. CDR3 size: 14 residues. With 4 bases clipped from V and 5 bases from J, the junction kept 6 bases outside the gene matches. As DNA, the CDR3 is TGCGCCAGCAGCGCCGGGGGGAGCCACAATGAGCAGTTCTTC. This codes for CASSAGGSHNEQFF.

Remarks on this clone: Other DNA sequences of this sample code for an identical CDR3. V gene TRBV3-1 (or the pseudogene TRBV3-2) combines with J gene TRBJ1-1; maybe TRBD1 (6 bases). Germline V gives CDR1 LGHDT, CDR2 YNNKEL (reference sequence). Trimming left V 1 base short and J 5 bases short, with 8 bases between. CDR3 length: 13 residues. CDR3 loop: CASSQVRGTEAFF. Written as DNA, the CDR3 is TGTGCCAGCAGCCAAGTGAGGGGGACTGAAGCTTTCTTT.